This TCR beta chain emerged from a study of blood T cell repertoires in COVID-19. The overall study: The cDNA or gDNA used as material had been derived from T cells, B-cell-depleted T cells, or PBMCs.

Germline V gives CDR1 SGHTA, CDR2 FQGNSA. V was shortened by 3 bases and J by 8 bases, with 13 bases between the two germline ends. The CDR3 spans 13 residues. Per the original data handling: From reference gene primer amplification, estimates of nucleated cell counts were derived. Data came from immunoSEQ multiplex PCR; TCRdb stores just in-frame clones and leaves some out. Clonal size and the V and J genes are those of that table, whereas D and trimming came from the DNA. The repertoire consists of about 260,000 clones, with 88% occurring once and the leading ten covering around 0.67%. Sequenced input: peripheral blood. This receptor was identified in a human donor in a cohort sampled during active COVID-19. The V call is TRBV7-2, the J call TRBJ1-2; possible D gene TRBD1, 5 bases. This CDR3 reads CASSLPDSRGYTF. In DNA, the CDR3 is TGTGCCAGCAGCTTGCCCGACAGTCGGGGCTACACCTTC.